The following is a T cell receptor (beta chain) sequence with its context. The antigen is unknown. The data belong to a study of cytomegalovirus exposure and HLA in healthy donors. The table came from immunoSEQ multiplex PCR; TCRdb's copy has only in-frame clones and leaves some out. The sample includes 150,000 to 200,000 clones, roughly 82% of them seen just once. CDR3 length: 19 amino acids. The V end was cut by 4 bases, the J end by 4 bases, with 29 bases between. Germline V lookup: CDR1 SGHRS, CDR2 YFSETQ. Donors came from a validation cohort of over a hundred subjects, distinct from the first 666-subject cohort. Points from the study as a whole: According to the study, 150 to 200 TCR beta chains were cytomegalovirus-associated.

This clonotype originated in a woman aged 30 to 39 in good health and CMV-seropositive. The sample was PBMCs. This chain connects TRBV5-1 to TRBJ1-2; D is uncertain. CDR3 nucleotides: TGCGCCAGCAGCGGTGGGCAGCCATCAAGCGGTTCTAGGACCTATGGCTACACCTTC. Its translation is CASSGGQPSSGSRTYGYTF.